A single sample is the source of the 8 T cell receptor beta chains below, sequenced in a study of radiotherapy plus CTLA-4 blockade in lung cancer. Profiling relied on immunoSEQ multiplex PCR, and the TCRdb table lists in-frame clones only, not all of them. The sample contains 75,000 to 100,000 clones, around 90% of which appear only once. The material was peripheral blood, obtained from a patient treated with radiotherapy plus ipilimumab. These receptors all come from a human donor with non-small cell lung cancer that progressed on radiotherapy plus ipilimumab.

This clone has only a few counts. The genes are TRBV27 and TRBJ2-3; D not certain. The V end lost 2 bases, the J end lost 6 bases, and 9 bases lay between the germline ends. The CDR3 runs 13 residues. CDR1 is MNHEY and CDR2 is SMNVEV in the germline V gene (reference sequence). CDR3 protein: CASSLKRADTQYF. The DNA of the CDR3 is TGTGCCAGCAGTTTAAAACGGGCGGATACGCAGTATTTT.

The chain employs TRBV10-2 and TRBJ1-1; D remains ambiguous. The germline V gene encodes CDR1 WSHSY and CDR2 SAAADI. Trimming removed 6 bases at V and 1 base at J, with 9 bases between. The CDR3 is made up of 13 amino acids. The CDR3 sequence is CASRELGNTEAFF. As DNA, the CDR3 is TGCGCCAGCAGGGAACTAGGGAACACTGAAGCTTTCTTT.

In DNA, the CDR3 is TGTGCCAGCAGCCCCCGAGCCAGCGGGACCGCCGGGGAGCTGTTTTTT. This encodes CASSPRASGTAGELFF. The chain carries TRBV9 and TRBJ2-2, with 7 bases that match TRBD2. This CDR3 comprises 16 residues. Germline values: CDR1 SGDLS, CDR2 YYNGEE. Trimming cost V 4 bases and J 6 bases; bases outside gene matches: 12. Full variable domain (missing parts from reference TRBV9 and TRBJ2-2): DSGVTQTPKHLITATGQRVTLRCSPRSGDLSVYWYQQSLDQGLQFLIQYYNGEERAKGNILERFSAQQFPDLHSELNLSSLELGDSALYFCASSPRASGTAGELFFGEGSRLTVL.

J is TRBJ2-4 and V is TRBV19; TRBD1 matches at 7 bases. The germline CDR1 and CDR2 sequences are LNHDA and SQIVND (reference sequence). This CDR3 region has 17 residues. The ends lost 4 bases at V and 2 bases at J; junction bases unmatched: 11. For the CDR3, the DNA is TGTGCCAGTAGTACCTCCGGGACAGACGTAACCAAAAACATTCAGTACTTC. Translating it yields CASSTSGTDVTKNIQYF.

J is TRBJ2-5 and V is TRBV10-3; tentative D call: TRBD2 (6 bases). Germline loops: CDR1 ENHRY, CDR2 SYGVKD. V was pared by 6 bases and J by 2 bases, with 13 bases between. This CDR3 has 14 amino acids. CDR3 coding DNA: TGTGCCATCAGCGGGGGACGGACGCAAGAGACCCAGTACTTC. This encodes CAISGGRTQETQYF.

This chain links TRBV19 with TRBJ1-5, with TRBD1 identical over 7 bases. The CDR3 runs to 15 residues. The junction had 4 bases not matched to a gene; V was cut back by 3 bases and J by 2 bases. Germline assignment: CDR1 LNHDA and CDR2 SQIVND (reference sequence). The CDR3 bases are TGTGCCAGTAGTATGACAGGGTGGGGCAATCAGCCCCAGCATTTT. Protein: CASSMTGWGNQPQHF. The full variable domain, with the rest looked up from reference TRBV19 and TRBJ1-5, is DGGITQSPKYLFRKEGQNVTLSCEQNLNHDAMYWYRQDPGQGLRLIYYSQIVNDFQKGDIAEGYSVSREKKESFPLTVTSAQKNPTAFYLCASSMTGWGNQPQHFGDGTRLSIL.

The V gene is TRBV12-5, the J gene TRBJ2-5, with a weak D call TRBD2 (6 bases). The ends were cut back, 5 bases at V and 10 bases at J, with 17 bases in the middle. There are 13 residues in the CDR3. Per germline, CDR1 LGHNT and CDR2 FRNRAP. CDR3 in amino acids: CASGIWTVGSQYF. DNA for the CDR3: TGTGCTAGTGGTATCTGGACGGTCGGGAGCCAGTACTTC.

Note on this clone: This CDR3 is also generated by other DNA sequences in the sample. The CDR3 DNA follows: TGTGCCAGCAGTCCCCATCGCGGGAGTCCCTACGAGCAGTACTTC. Translated: CASSPHRGSPYEQYF. The V gene is TRBV27, the J gene TRBJ2-7; 7 positions match TRBD2. V shed 5 bases and J 2 bases; nucleotides not matched to a gene: 9. This CDR3 has 15 amino acids. CDR1 and CDR2 from the germline V gene are MNHEY and SMNVEV (reference sequence).